This T cell receptor beta chain was recorded in a study of cytomegalovirus exposure and HLA in healthy donors. General study points: Further analysis, carried out later, found HLA-associated TCR beta chains more clonally expanded than equally common other chains. Accurate prediction of HLA-A and HLA-B alleles (for most subjects) was reportedly achieved from TCR beta sequences. Versus the roughly 670-donor mean, an Asian-associated ancestry cluster reportedly showed fewer N-insertions in a later analysis.

The J segment lost 9 bases and the V segment lost 1 base, leaving 11 bases of the junction unmatched. This CDR3 has 16 amino acids. The germline gives CDR1 SGHRS, CDR2 YFSETQ. The PCR made use of 60 Vbeta and 13 Jbeta primers. Data came from immunoSEQ multiplex PCR; TCRdb stores just in-frame clones and leaves some out. Altogether 60,000 to 100,000 clones are present, around 76% being singletons, with the ten largest covering less than 7%. The donors, nominally healthy at sampling, likely had unrecorded immune exposures. This clone was observed once. Its target is not known. The receptor was isolated from a male donor in good health and CMV-seropositive. The chain carries TRBV5-1 and TRBJ2-1; 9 bases agree with TRBD2. Sequenced input: PBMCs. CDR3 sequence (DNA): TGCGCCAGCAGCTTGAGCGGGAGGCCCATGTTAGGTGAGCAGTTCTTC. Protein product: CASSLSGRPMLGEQFF.